This T cell receptor beta chain appears in the sequencing data of a study of cytomegalovirus exposure and HLA in healthy donors. General study findings and limits: Later genetic work tied a missense DCLRE1C variant to beta-chain V and J trimming. Roughly uniform depth of sequencing across donors was assumed in presence/absence analyses. Later on, an analysis found that several of the most significant clusters appeared to be linked to common viral pathogens, which included parvovirus B19.

The CDR3 has 16 residues. J lost 4 bases, V lost 3 bases, and 9 bases had no gene match. Germline CDR1 reads MNHNS; CDR2 reads SASEGT. Notes on this clone: Its cognate antigen is unknown.

Primers included in the PCR were 60 Vbeta and 13 Jbeta primers. Original processing notes: Later reanalysis found 70 million to 95 million unique TCR beta chains, around 11 million of them shared. Assay used: immunoSEQ multiplex PCR; TCRdb lists only in-frame clones, some missing. V, J and clone size derive from that table, while D and trimming were established from the DNA sequence. The table has some 170,000 clones, about 81% seen once; the top ten hold more than 1.3%. The TCR was taken from a girl between 5 and 17 years old in good health and CMV-seropositive. The rearrangement joins TRBV6-1 to TRBJ2-3; 8 nucleotides match TRBD1. Sequenced material: PBMCs. CDR3: CASSDTPQGAADTQYF. The CDR3 coding sequence is TGTGCCAGCAGTGACACCCCCCAGGGGGCGGCAGATACGCAGTATTTT.